One T cell receptor beta chain is described in this entry. No antigen is known for it. Base qualities are not recorded, but no much larger clone differs from it by a single base. Counted from cysteine to phenylalanine, this CDR3 has 16 amino acids. The kept DNA is CDR3 alone, 48 bases in frame from the first base. Unmatched junction bases come to 4, with V trimmed by 2 bases and J by 0 bases. CDR1 is given as MNHEY and CDR2 as SVGAGI, both from the germline V gene. This entry comes from a study of blood T cell repertoires in COVID-19 (dated by TCRdb to 2020 to 2022). In terms of the full investigation: Samples covering the acute and convalescent phases of COVID-19 were provided by collaborators in the United States, Italy and Spain. The prospective study material was composed of cDNA or gDNA derived from T cells, B-cell-depleted T cells, or PBMCs. Subjects who had been exposed to COVID-19, were actively infected with it, or had recovered from it provided the deeply sampled blood TCRbeta repertoires that made up the dataset. The repertoires were made available in a free public database intended to serve as a resource for research on the immune response to SARS-CoV-2. The samples were drawn from two sources: the first 160 participants of the ongoing ImmuneRACE study, and over 1,000 subjects contributed by 6 global collaborators. Nearly every sample came with metadata listing a de-identified subject ID, COVID-19 status, age in years and sex. Where available, HLA class I and class II types were obtained from metadata supplied by the sample provider rather than from assay-based typing.

TCRbeta CDR3 regions were amplified from genomic DNA by means of the immunoSEQ Assay, a bias-controlled multiplex PCR. In the source study's methods: Nucleated cell counts per sample were estimated from amplification of reference gene primers within the assay. To quantify the absolute abundance of each unique TCRbeta CDR3 rearrangement, sequence reads were collapsed and filtered. For each sample, productive Simpson clonality was calculated as the square root of Simpson's diversity index across productive rearrangements. What TCRdb holds here is the immuneACCESS table cut down to in-frame rearrangements. Part of the clones is not present; checked against another copy, under half of the missing clones reflect an unresolved V gene, and the others are unexplained. Clone size and the V and J calls come from that table; the DNA yielded D and trimming. Counted in this sample were 140,000 or so clones; over 80% of them appeared once. The leading ten clones occupy less than 45% of the sample.

Overall study results and their limits: How much clinical and demographic metadata was included differed by source and by participant, and the metadata was provided uncurated.

A second Seattle source provided samples from volunteer blood donors who had recovered from COVID-19. Each collaborating institution followed its own protocols to collect whole blood in K2EDTA tubes. For TCRbeta analysis, collaborator samples were shipped as frozen whole blood, as isolated PBMCs, or as DNA extracted from either sample type. Sequencing used peripheral blood. This TCR was sampled from a man over 45 who had recovered from COVID-19. The chain couples TRBV6-5 to TRBJ2-5; TRBD2 aligns with 9 central bases. The nucleotide sequence is given as TGTGCCAGCAGTTACAAGGCTAGCGGGGACCAAGAGACCCAGTACTTC. Protein translation: CASSYKASGDQETQYF.